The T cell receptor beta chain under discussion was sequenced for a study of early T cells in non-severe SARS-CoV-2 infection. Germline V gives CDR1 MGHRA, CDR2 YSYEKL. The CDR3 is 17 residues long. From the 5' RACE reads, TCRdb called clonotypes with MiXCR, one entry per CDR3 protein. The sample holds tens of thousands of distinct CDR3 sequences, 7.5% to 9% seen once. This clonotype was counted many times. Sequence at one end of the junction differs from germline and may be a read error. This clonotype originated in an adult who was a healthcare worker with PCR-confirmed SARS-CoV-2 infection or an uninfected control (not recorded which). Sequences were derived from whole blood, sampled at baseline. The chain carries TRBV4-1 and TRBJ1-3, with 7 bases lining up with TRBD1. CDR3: CASSQDRGQSSENTIYF. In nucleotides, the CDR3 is TGCGCCAGCAGCCAAGATCGGGGACAGAGCTCTGAAAACACCATATATTTT.